This paragraph reports one T cell receptor beta chain. Its target is not known. Use of 60 Vbeta and 13 Jbeta primers characterized the PCR. Produced via immunoSEQ multiplex PCR; TCRdb's table is partial and in-frame only. This sample has over 200,000 clones, with 77% found just once. Trimming removed 2 bases from V and 0 bases from J, with 14 bases in between. Looked up from germline, CDR1 is KGHSH and CDR2 is LQKENI. The CDR3 has 18 residues. This specimen belongs to a study of cytomegalovirus exposure and HLA in healthy donors. Study-wide points: Specificity for CMV antigens was confirmed in vitro for a few of the CMV-associated chains.

The V call is TRBV18, the J call TRBJ2-6, with a tentative D call TRBD1 (5 bases). This clonotype was obtained from a woman aged 60 to 75 in good health and CMV-seropositive. Material: PBMCs. The CDR3 coding sequence is TGTGCCAGCTCACCATCTCTCCAGGGTGTCTCTGGGGCCAACGTCCTGACTTTC. This sequence encodes CASSPSLQGVSGANVLTF.